These 21 T cell receptor beta chains were sequenced from one sample in a study of blood T cell repertoires in COVID-19. Profiled with immunoSEQ multiplex PCR; TCRdb holds only in-frame clones, not every one. The sample lists over 85,000 clones, about 91% occurring once. The sequencing sample was made of peripheral blood. The receptors were gathered from a woman aged 65 to 85 with acute or convalescent COVID-19.

The rearrangement links TRBV19 to TRBJ2-5; 7 bases agree with TRBD2. Germline V gives CDR1 LNHDA, CDR2 SQIVND (reference sequence). Germline trimming cut 7 bases from V and 7 bases from J; bases unmatched to any gene: 15. The CDR3 covers 15 residues. DNA of the CDR3: TGTGCCAGTAATGGCGGGAGCCAACGGGGAGGGACCCAGTACTTC. Its protein is CASNGGSQRGGTQYF.

The rearrangement uses TRBV3-1 (or the pseudogene TRBV3-2) and TRBJ2-5; 9 bases are shared with TRBD1. CDR1 and CDR2 from the germline V gene are LGHDT and YNNKEL (reference sequence). The CDR3 extends over 15 amino acids. Losses at the gene ends were 3 bases for V and 6 bases for J; bases not matched to a gene: 8. In DNA, the CDR3 is TGTGCCAGCAGCCAGGGCGGACAGGGGATGAAGACCCAGTACTTC. Protein product: CASSQGGQGMKTQYF.

This clone appeared once. J is TRBJ1-3 and V is TRBV6-6; 10 nucleotides line up with TRBD1. The CDR3 is made up of 17 amino acids. Trimming took 5 bases from V and 3 from J; bases not matched to a gene: 10. Germline CDR1 is MNHNY and CDR2 is SVGAGI (reference sequence). The DNA of the CDR3 is TGTGCCAGCAGTCCCGACGCCGGGACAGGGGTTGGAAACACCATATATTTT. Its protein product is CASSPDAGTGVGNTIYF.

In this sample, this clone turned up a few times. This chain links TRBV29-1 with TRBJ2-7; 8 nucleotides align to TRBD1. The junction had 7 bases not matched to a gene; V was cut back by 3 bases and J by 6 bases. Germline loops: CDR1 SQVTM, CDR2 ANQGSEA. This CDR3 has 13 residues. CDR3 protein: CSVDTGGTSEQYF. The CDR3 bases are TGCAGCGTTGACACAGGGGGGACTTCCGAGCAGTACTTC.

The chain joins TRBV27 to TRBJ2-1; no definite D call. The CDR3 is 13 amino acids. Germline V lookup: CDR1 MNHEY, CDR2 SMNVEV (reference sequence). V was trimmed by 0 bases and J by 6 bases, leaving 6 bases between them. CDR3 sequence: CASSLSASNEQFF. The CDR3 DNA sequence: TGTGCCAGCAGTTTATCGGCCTCCAATGAGCAGTTCTTC.

This CDR3 is CASSAFGKGQKSQETQYF. CDR3 sequence (DNA): TGTGCCAGCAGTGCTTTCGGGAAGGGACAGAAAAGCCAAGAGACCCAGTACTTC. The chain has TRBV6-1 and TRBJ2-5; 7 bases are shared with TRBD1. The length of the CDR3 is 18 residues. The germline CDR1 and CDR2 sequences are MNHNS and SASEGT. The V segment lost 4 bases and the J segment 1 base; nucleotides outside the gene matches: 15.

The rearrangement links TRBV13 to TRBJ2-7; D perhaps matches TRBD1 (6 bases). Deletions cut 3 bases from V and 4 bases from J, with 10 bases between. CDR3 length: 13 amino acids. CDR1 and CDR2 (germline): PRHDT, FYEKMQ (reference sequence). The CDR3 sequence is CASSFGRGYEQYF. DNA of the CDR3: TGTGCCAGCAGCTTCGGCAGGGGATACGAGCAGTACTTC.

V usage is TRBV18 and J usage is TRBJ2-7, with a possible D match to TRBD1 (5 bases). Germline V gene lookup returns CDR1 KGHSH and CDR2 LQKENI. V lost 0 bases, J lost 2 bases, and 11 bases lay in between. The CDR3 extends over 15 amino acids. The CDR3 nucleotides are TGTGCCAGCTCACCACCGCGGCAGGGCACCTACGAGCAGTACTTC. Translated, it gives CASSPPRQGTYEQYF.

The genes are TRBV29-1 and TRBJ2-5; the D gene is possibly TRBD1 (5 bases). Trimming took 5 bases from V and 2 from J, leaving 9 bases between them. The CDR3 length is 12 residues. Germline assignment: CDR1 SQVTM and CDR2 ANQGSEA. The CDR3 protein is CSVRTTQETQYF. The DNA of the CDR3 is TGCAGCGTTCGGACAACGCAAGAGACCCAGTACTTC.

The chain is built from TRBV19 and TRBJ2-3; perhaps TRBD2 as D (6 bases). The V and J ends lost 4 bases and 2 bases respectively, with 13 bases between them. CDR1 and CDR2 from the germline V gene are LNHDA and SQIVND (reference sequence). The CDR3 extends over 15 amino acids. This CDR3 is CASSTGGVNTDTQYF. DNA for the CDR3: TGTGCCAGTAGTACCGGCGGGGTTAACACAGATACGCAGTATTTT.

This chain uses TRBV5-1 with TRBJ1-6, with D maybe TRBD1 (6 bases). V shed 0 bases and J shed 9 bases, with 13 bases lying between them. This CDR3 comprises 15 residues. Germline V gene data show CDR1 as SGHRS and CDR2 as YFSETQ. CDR3 protein: CASSLGQRGFSPLHF. The CDR3 DNA is TGCGCCAGCAGCTTGGGCCAGAGGGGGTTTTCACCCCTCCACTTT.

V and J are TRBV7-6 and TRBJ2-6, with TRBD1 matching 10 bases. Looked up from germline, CDR1 is SGHVS and CDR2 is FNYEAQ. J gave up 2 bases and V 5 bases, and 9 bases lay outside the gene matches. The CDR3 covers 18 residues. The CDR3 DNA reads as TGTGCCAGCAGCGAACAGACAGGGGGCTTGGCTGGGGCCAACGTCCTGACTTTC. Amino acids: CASSEQTGGLAGANVLTF.

The chain is built from TRBV5-1 and TRBJ2-5; 12 nucleotides match TRBD2. CDR3 size: 15 residues. Germline values: CDR1 SGHRS, CDR2 YFSETQ. With 0 bases clipped from V and 5 bases from J, the junction kept 2 bases outside the gene matches. The CDR3 DNA sequence: TGCGCCAGCAGCTTGGAGACTAGCGGGGGCGAGACCCAGTACTTC. Protein: CASSLETSGGETQYF.

The rearrangement uses TRBV30 and TRBJ2-7, with 7 bases lining up with TRBD2. CDR1 is GTSNPN, CDR2 SVGIG, per germline (reference sequence). CDR3 length: 13 residues. Trimming at V came to 4 bases and at J to 6 bases, leaving 9 bases not matched to a gene. The DNA of the CDR3 is TGTGCCTGGACCCGATGGGAGGGACGCGAGCAGTACTTC. Its protein product is CAWTRWEGREQYF.

Written as DNA, the CDR3 is TGTGCCAGCAGCCGCCCGGGGGGCAATGAAAAACTGTTTTTT. Protein sequence: CASSRPGGNEKLFF. The J gene is TRBJ1-4, the V gene TRBV9; D might be TRBD1 (6 bases). Germline V gene sequence: CDR1 SGDLS, CDR2 YYNGEE. The CDR3 sequence is 14 residues long. V lost 4 bases and J 5 bases, leaving 12 bases between the germline ends. The full variable domain, with the rest looked up from reference TRBV9 and TRBJ1-4, is DSGVTQTPKHLITATGQRVTLRCSPRSGDLSVYWYQQSLDQGLQFLIQYYNGEERAKGNILERFSAQQFPDLHSELNLSSLELGDSALYFCASSRPGGNEKLFFGSGTQLSVL.

The chain carries TRBV11-3 and TRBJ2-3, with a tentative D call TRBD2 (6 bases). V was trimmed by 4 bases and J by 3 bases, leaving 8 bases between them. Looked up from germline, CDR1 is SGHNT and CDR2 is YENEEA. This CDR3 comprises 13 residues. As DNA, the CDR3 is TGTGCCAGCAGCTGGGGGGAAACAGATACGCAGTATTTT. It is translated as CASSWGETDTQYF.

The rearrangement joins TRBV5-1 to TRBJ2-5; 15 nucleotides agree with TRBD2. V shed 4 bases, J shed 1 base, and the junction held 5 bases outside the gene matches. The CDR3 totals 17 residues. Germline assignment: CDR1 SGHRS and CDR2 YFSETQ. The CDR3 DNA reads TGCGCCAGCAGCCAGGGACTAGCGGGAGGAGTCCAAGAGACCCAGTACTTC. It yields the protein CASSQGLAGGVQETQYF.

The chain combines TRBV5-6 with TRBJ2-6; the D is unclear. V was trimmed by 3 bases and J by 0 bases, leaving 7 bases between them. Germline V CDR1 and CDR2: SGHDT, YYEEEE. The CDR3 spans 15 residues. The CDR3 here is CASSYISSGANVLTF. CDR3 coding DNA: TGTGCCAGCAGCTACATAAGCTCTGGGGCCAACGTCCTGACTTTC.

The chain combines TRBV13 with TRBJ1-6; D ambiguous. Trimming left V 0 bases short and J 8 bases short, with 14 bases between. CDR3 length: 16 amino acids. The germline V gene encodes CDR1 PRHDT and CDR2 FYEKMQ (reference sequence). DNA of the CDR3: TGTGCCAGCAGCTTAGGCGTGGAGGGCTCTTATTCACCCCTCCACTTT. This translates into CASSLGVEGSYSPLHF.

The chain has TRBV20-1 and TRBJ2-3; 11 nucleotides agree with TRBD2. The germline CDR1 and CDR2 sequences are DFQATT and SNEGSKA (reference sequence). J lost 3 bases, V lost 3 bases, and 11 bases had no gene match. CDR3 length equals 17 residues. DNA of the CDR3: TGCAGTGCTAGTTACGCTACTAGCGGGGGCTGGACAGATACGCAGTATTTT. The encoded protein is CSASYATSGGWTDTQYF.

The chain joins TRBV7-3 to TRBJ1-3; maybe TRBD1 (6 bases). Trimming removed 2 bases at V and 4 bases at J, with 12 bases between. This CDR3 region has 15 residues. CDR1 is SGHTA and CDR2 is FQGTGA in the germline V gene. The CDR3 nucleotides are TGTGCCAGCAGCTTACTGGCAGGGGCAGGAAACACCATATATTTT. Translation: CASSLLAGAGNTIYF. Supplemented by reference TRBV7-3 and TRBJ1-3, the full variable domain reads GAGVSQTPSNKVTEKGKYVELRCDPISGHTALYWYRQSLGQGPEFLIYFQGTGAADDSGLPNDRFFAVRPEGSVSTLKIQRTERGDSAVYLCASSLLAGAGNTIYFGEGSWLTVV.